This is a list of T cell receptor beta chains from one sample in a study of beta chain features in type 1 diabetes. Assay: immunoSEQ multiplex PCR; the TCRdb copy retains only in-frame clones and omits some. The sample has 200,000 to 300,000 clones; 14% are singletons. Input material: naive CD4+ T cells from blood. The source of these receptors is a young man with type 1 diabetes. The CDR3 runs from the conserved cysteine through the conserved F or W. The order of the fields is V gene, J gene, clone size, D gene, CDR3 DNA, CDR3 protein. A D gene is named only where the DNA matches it firmly. Expanded clones get a size class; other rows say once, few or many, or leave the size out.

v_gene: TRBV5-1; j_gene: TRBJ2-7; abundance: -; d_gene: TRBD2; CDR3nt: TGCGCCAGCAGCTCGACTAGCTCCACAACCTACGAGCAGTACTTC; CDR3aa: CASSSTSSTTYEQYF
v_gene: TRBV19; j_gene: TRBJ1-2; abundance: few; d_gene: -; CDR3nt: TGTGCCAGTAGTATAGATCGGAGCTATGGCTACACCTTC; CDR3aa: CASSIDRSYGYTF
v_gene: TRBV2; j_gene: TRBJ2-1; abundance: few; d_gene: TRBD2; CDR3nt: TGTGCCAGCAGTGAAGGGGATAGCGGGGACGGGGGATCCTACAATGAGCAGTTCTTC; CDR3aa: CASSEGDSGDGGSYNEQFF
v_gene: TRBV2; j_gene: TRBJ2-2; abundance: few; d_gene: TRBD2; CDR3nt: TGTGCCACCAGGACTAGCGAGAACACCGGGGAGCTGTTTTTT; CDR3aa: CATRTSENTGELFF
v_gene: TRBV6-6; j_gene: TRBJ2-1; abundance: -; d_gene: -; CDR3nt: TGTGCCAGCAGGAGACTAGTAGATGACAATGAGCAGTTCTTC; CDR3aa: CASRRLVDDNEQFF
v_gene: TRBV30; j_gene: TRBJ1-1; abundance: once; d_gene: TRBD1; CDR3nt: TGTGCCTCCCGACAGGGCCCGAACACTGAAGCTTTCTTT; CDR3aa: CASRQGPNTEAFF
v_gene: TRBV19; j_gene: TRBJ1-1; abundance: -; d_gene: -; CDR3nt: TGTGCCAGTAGGGAGAGGGCCGCTGAAGCTTTCTTT; CDR3aa: CASRERAAEAFF
v_gene: TRBV2; j_gene: TRBJ1-6; abundance: few; d_gene: TRBD1; CDR3nt: TGTGCCAGCAGTGGGGACAGCTCCTATAATTCACCCCTCCACTTT; CDR3aa: CASSGDSSYNSPLHF
v_gene: TRBV6-6; j_gene: TRBJ2-5; abundance: few; d_gene: -; CDR3nt: TGTGCCAGCGGGTCAGATGAGGCCCAGTACTTC; CDR3aa: CASGSDEAQYF
v_gene: TRBV2; j_gene: TRBJ2-5; abundance: few; d_gene: TRBD2; CDR3nt: TGTGCCAGCAGCACTAGCGGGACAGATGTTGGAGGGACCCAGTACTTC; CDR3aa: CASSTSGTDVGGTQYF
v_gene: TRBV19; j_gene: TRBJ1-1; abundance: -; d_gene: -; CDR3nt: TGTGCCAGTAGTATGCGACAGGTCGCGAACACTGAAGCTTTCTTT; CDR3aa: CASSMRQVANTEAFF
v_gene: TRBV11-2; j_gene: TRBJ1-1; abundance: -; d_gene: TRBD1; CDR3nt: TGTGCCAGCAGCTTAGGACAGGGGGGTGGCACTGAAGCTTTCTTT; CDR3aa: CASSLGQGGGTEAFF
v_gene: TRBV2; j_gene: TRBJ1-5; abundance: few; d_gene: -; CDR3nt: TGTGCCAGCAGGGCCGACAGGTTTCAGCCCCAGCATTTT; CDR3aa: CASRADRFQPQHF
v_gene: TRBV9; j_gene: TRBJ2-7; abundance: few; d_gene: TRBD1; CDR3nt: TGTGCCAGCAGCGAGGGGACAGGAACCCTCTACGAGCAGTACTTC; CDR3aa: CASSEGTGTLYEQYF
v_gene: TRBV7-9; j_gene: TRBJ1-2; abundance: few; d_gene: -; CDR3nt: TGTGCCAGCAGTTACCCAGCCTTCAGGGGAGGGAACTATGGCTACACCTTC; CDR3aa: CASSYPAFRGGNYGYTF
v_gene: TRBV6-5; j_gene: TRBJ2-1; abundance: few; d_gene: TRBD1; CDR3nt: TGTGCCAGCAGCCACTCCCCGGGACAGCCCAATGAGCAGTTCTTC; CDR3aa: CASSHSPGQPNEQFF
v_gene: TRBV9; j_gene: TRBJ2-5; abundance: -; d_gene: -; CDR3nt: TGTGCCAGCAGCAGTAGTACCGTTCAAGAGACCCAGTACTTC; CDR3aa: CASSSSTVQETQYF
v_gene: TRBV2; j_gene: TRBJ2-3; abundance: -; d_gene: TRBD1; CDR3nt: TGTGCCAGCAGTGGGGCGAGACAGGGGGCTCTTTCAGATACGCAGTATTTT; CDR3aa: CASSGARQGALSDTQYF
v_gene: TRBV19; j_gene: TRBJ2-7; abundance: -; d_gene: -; CDR3nt: TGTGCCAGTAGCGCAGGGGATTTCTCCTACGAGCAGTACTTC; CDR3aa: CASSAGDFSYEQYF
v_gene: TRBV5-1; j_gene: TRBJ1-1; abundance: -; d_gene: TRBD1; CDR3nt: TGCGCCAGCAGCTTCGGACAGGTCGGGGAAGCTTTCTTT; CDR3aa: CASSFGQVGEAFF
v_gene: TRBV4-1; j_gene: TRBJ2-3; abundance: -; d_gene: -; CDR3nt: TGCGCCAGCAGCCAAGATGGCCGGGGCACAGATACGCAGTATTTT; CDR3aa: CASSQDGRGTDTQYF
v_gene: TRBV10-3; j_gene: TRBJ1-1; abundance: few; d_gene: TRBD1; CDR3nt: TGTGCCATCAGCCGCCCCTCAGGACAGGGTGAAGCTTTCTTT; CDR3aa: CAISRPSGQGEAFF
v_gene: TRBV18; j_gene: TRBJ2-1; abundance: -; d_gene: -; CDR3nt: TGTGCCAGCTCACGAATAGCGGACAATGAGCAGTTCTTC; CDR3aa: CASSRIADNEQFF
v_gene: TRBV11-3; j_gene: TRBJ1-1; abundance: few; d_gene: -; CDR3nt: TGTGCCAGCAGCTTGTGGACAAGGGTTACGAACACTGAAGCTTTCTTT; CDR3aa: CASSLWTRVTNTEAFF
v_gene: TRBV5-6; j_gene: TRBJ2-5; abundance: few; d_gene: -; CDR3nt: TGTGCCAGCAGCTTGGGCCGGGACTTTCAAGAGACCCAGTACTTC; CDR3aa: CASSLGRDFQETQYF
v_gene: TRBV5-7; j_gene: TRBJ2-5; abundance: -; d_gene: TRBD1; CDR3nt: TGTGCCAGCAGTTGGGGACAGGGAGAGACCCAGTACTTC; CDR3aa: CASSWGQGETQYF
v_gene: TRBV30; j_gene: TRBJ2-1; abundance: -; d_gene: TRBD2; CDR3nt: TGTGCCTGGAGTGCAAGCAATAGCGGGAGGCCCAGGTTCTTC; CDR3aa: CAWSASNSGRPRFF
v_gene: TRBV5-4; j_gene: TRBJ2-3; abundance: -; d_gene: TRBD2; CDR3nt: TGTGCCAGCAGCTTGGCCGGGGCGGGGGAGGATACGCAGTATTTT; CDR3aa: CASSLAGAGEDTQYF
v_gene: TRBV14; j_gene: TRBJ2-7; abundance: -; d_gene: TRBD1; CDR3nt: TGTGCCAGCAGCCAAGTTTGGACAGGGATCACCTACGAGCAGTACTTC; CDR3aa: CASSQVWTGITYEQYF
v_gene: TRBV10-3; j_gene: TRBJ1-5; abundance: -; d_gene: TRBD1; CDR3nt: TGTGCCATCAGTGAACAGGGGAATCAGCCCCAGCATTTT; CDR3aa: CAISEQGNQPQHF
v_gene: TRBV4-2; j_gene: TRBJ1-3; abundance: few; d_gene: -; CDR3nt: TGTGCCAGCAGCCAGAACTGGGCCGGCGCAAGAAACACCATATATTTT; CDR3aa: CASSQNWAGARNTIYF
v_gene: TRBV5-1; j_gene: TRBJ1-2; abundance: -; d_gene: -; CDR3nt: TGCGCCAGCAGCTTGCAGGACAGTTATTATGGCTACACCTTC; CDR3aa: CASSLQDSYYGYTF
v_gene: TRBV18; j_gene: TRBJ2-5; abundance: few; d_gene: TRBD2; CDR3nt: TGTGCCAGCTCTCTAACTAGCGCCCAAGAGACCCAGTACTTC; CDR3aa: CASSLTSAQETQYF